This TCR beta chain appears in the sequencing data of a study of neoadjuvant anti-PD-1 for oral cavity cancer. Across the whole study: Patients without progression received a fourth nivolumab dose around day 43, then surgical resection on days 50-56. Study outcomes and limitations: Treg/Th17 ratio rose with pretreatment blood and fell with post-treatment tumor TCRbeta clonality.

TCRdb's copy holds only in-frame clones and misses some; the assay was immunoSEQ multiplex PCR. The table has about 80,000 clones, about 84% seen once. Notes on this clone: Its target is not known.

The CDR3 covers 13 residues. The V and J ends lost 1 base and 6 bases respectively, with 8 bases between them. CDR1 and CDR2 from the germline V gene are SGHDT and YYEEEE. Sequenced here: PBMCs, sampled before nivolumab (anti-PD-1) treatment. The chain carries TRBV5-6 and TRBJ1-5; D not certain. The origin of this receptor is a person between 40 and 85 years old with oral cavity squamous cell carcinoma. CDR3 in amino acids: CASSLSGSQPQHF. The CDR3 DNA reads as TGTGCCAGCAGCTTGTCGGGGAGTCAGCCCCAGCATTTT.